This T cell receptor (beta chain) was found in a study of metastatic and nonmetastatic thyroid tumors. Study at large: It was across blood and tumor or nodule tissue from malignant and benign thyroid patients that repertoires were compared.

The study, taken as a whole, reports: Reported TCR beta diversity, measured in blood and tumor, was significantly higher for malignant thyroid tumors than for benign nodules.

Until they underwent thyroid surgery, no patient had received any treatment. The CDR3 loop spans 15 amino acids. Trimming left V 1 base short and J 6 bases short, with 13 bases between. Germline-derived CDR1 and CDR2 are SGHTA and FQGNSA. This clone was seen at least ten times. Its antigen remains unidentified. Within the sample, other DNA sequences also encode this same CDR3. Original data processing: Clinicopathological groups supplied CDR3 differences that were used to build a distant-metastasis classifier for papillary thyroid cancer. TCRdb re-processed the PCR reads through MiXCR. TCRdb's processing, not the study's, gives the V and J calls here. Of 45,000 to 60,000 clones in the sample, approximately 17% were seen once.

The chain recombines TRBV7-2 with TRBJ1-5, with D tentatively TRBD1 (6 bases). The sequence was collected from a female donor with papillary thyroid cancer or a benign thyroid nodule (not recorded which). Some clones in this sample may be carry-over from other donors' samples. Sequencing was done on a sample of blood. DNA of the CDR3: TGTGCCAGCAGCTTAGTGACAGGAGTCGGTCAGCCCCAGCATTTT. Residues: CASSLVTGVGQPQHF.